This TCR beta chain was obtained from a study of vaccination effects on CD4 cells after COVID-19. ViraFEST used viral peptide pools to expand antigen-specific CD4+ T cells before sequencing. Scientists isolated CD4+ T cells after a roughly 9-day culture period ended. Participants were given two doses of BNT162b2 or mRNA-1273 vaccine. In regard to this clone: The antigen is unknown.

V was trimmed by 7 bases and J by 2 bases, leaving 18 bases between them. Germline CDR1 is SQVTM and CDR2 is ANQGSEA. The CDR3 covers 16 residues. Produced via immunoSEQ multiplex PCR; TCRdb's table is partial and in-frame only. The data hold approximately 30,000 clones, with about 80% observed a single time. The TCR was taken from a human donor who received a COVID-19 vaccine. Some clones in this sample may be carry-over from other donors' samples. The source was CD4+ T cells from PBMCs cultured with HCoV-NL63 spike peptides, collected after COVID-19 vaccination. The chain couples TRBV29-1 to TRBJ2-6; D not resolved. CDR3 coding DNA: TGCAGCGCAGTAGGTGCCATTAACGCTGGGGCCAACGTCCTGACTTTC. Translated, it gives CSAVGAINAGANVLTF.